A selection of T cell receptor beta chains follows, all from one sample in a study of blood T cell dynamics during melanoma immunotherapy. Produced via immunoSEQ multiplex PCR; TCRdb's table is partial and in-frame only. The data show 5,000 to 7,500 clones, 88% seen once. The sequences come from blood, collected from a patient treated with checkpoint blockade. The receptor set was obtained from a human donor with melanoma. Each CDR3 is given with its conserved first and last residue. Each record gives: CDR3 length, V gene, J gene, clone size, D gene, CDR3 protein, CDR3 DNA. A D gene is named only where the DNA matches it firmly. Clone size is given for some rows only: seen once, a few or many times, or a class if the clone is expanded.

13	TRBV28	TRBJ1-2	-	-	CASSEWGNYGYTF	TGTGCCAGCAGTGAGTGGGGAAACTATGGCTACACCTTC
14	TRBV5-4	TRBJ2-3	once	TRBD2	CASTPGGSTDTQYF	TGTGCCAGCACTCCCGGGGGGAGCACAGATACGCAGTATTTT
13	TRBV28	TRBJ2-4	few	-	CAIQDSARDIQYF	TGTGCCATTCAAGACAGCGCCCGGGACATTCAGTACTTC
20	TRBV28	TRBJ2-7	-	-	CASSLGFSGGFYEYPLEQYF	TGTGCCAGCAGTTTGGGGTTTTCTGGGGGCTTTTATGAATATCCTCTCGAGCAGTACTTC
15	TRBV19	TRBJ2-5	-	TRBD1	CASSIMGQNQETQYF	TGTGCCAGTAGTATCATGGGACAGAACCAAGAGACCCAGTACTTC
14	TRBV13	TRBJ2-2	-	-	CASSLRTSTGELFF	TGTGCCAGCAGCTTAAGGACTTCCACCGGGGAGCTGTTTTTT
14	TRBV5-1	TRBJ2-5	once	-	CASSLGAGPLAQYF	TGCGCCAGCAGCTTGGGTGCGGGGCCCTTGGCCCAGTACTTC
12	TRBV7-2	TRBJ2-7	-	-	CASSSAPLEQYF	TGTGCCAGCAGCTCCGCCCCGCTCGAGCAGTACTTC
14	TRBV7-3	TRBJ2-7	-	TRBD2	CASKVGGASYEQYF	TGTGCCAGCAAGGTCGGGGGGGCCTCCTACGAGCAGTACTTC
16	TRBV28	TRBJ2-1	-	TRBD2	CASSLVAAGGYNEQFF	TGTGCCAGCAGTTTAGTTGCAGCGGGGGGTTACAATGAGCAGTTCTTC
14	TRBV6-6	TRBJ2-5	once	-	CASSDRAGMGTQYF	TGTGCCAGCAGTGACAGAGCAGGGATGGGGACCCAGTACTTC
14	TRBV6-5	TRBJ2-7	-	-	CASRSHVRSYEQYF	TGTGCCAGCAGGTCACACGTTCGCTCCTACGAGCAGTACTTC
16	TRBV5-1	TRBJ2-3	once	TRBD2	CASSLWTSGSTDTQYF	TGCGCCAGCAGCTTATGGACTAGCGGAAGCACAGATACGCAGTATTTT
17	TRBV5-4	TRBJ2-7	once	-	CASSPDSFPIEGYEQYF	TGTGCCAGCAGCCCCGACAGTTTCCCTATAGAGGGCTACGAGCAGTACTTC
16	TRBV5-6	TRBJ1-5	-	-	CASSTRTAVGNQPQHF	TGTGCCAGCAGCACGCGGACAGCCGTAGGCAATCAGCCCCAGCATTTT
16	TRBV7-1	TRBJ2-3	-	TRBD2	CASSFPSGGALGFQYF	TGTGCCAGCAGCTTCCCTAGCGGGGGGGCCTTAGGATTCCAGTATTTT
14	TRBV19	TRBJ2-2	-	TRBD2	CASSTSGSTGELFF	TGTGCCAGTAGTACTAGCGGGAGCACCGGGGAGCTGTTTTTT
17	TRBV5-1	TRBJ2-3	once	TRBD2	CASSLGRTSGGQDTQYF	TGCGCCAGCAGCTTGGGCAGGACTAGCGGGGGGCAGGATACGCAGTATTTT
11	TRBV7-9	TRBJ2-1	-	-	CASSTEEKQFF	TGTGCCAGCAGCACTGAGGAAAAGCAGTTCTTC
15	TRBV5-1	TRBJ2-5	-	-	CASSWERGGRETQYF	TGCGCCAGCAGCTGGGAGAGGGGGGGCCGGGAGACCCAGTACTTC
14	TRBV28	TRBJ1-5	-	-	CASSLNGGGQPQHF	TGTGCCAGCAGTTTAAATGGCGGAGGGCAGCCCCAGCATTTT
14	TRBV7-2	TRBJ1-2	-	-	CASSLGWGNYGYTF	TGTGCCAGCAGCTTAGGTTGGGGAAACTATGGCTACACCTTC
15	TRBV7-9	TRBJ2-5	-	-	CASSLVGGREETQYF	TGTGCCAGCAGCTTAGTTGGGGGCCGGGAAGAGACCCAGTACTTC
14	TRBV29-1	TRBJ1-1	-	TRBD1	CSATTGGANTEAFF	TGCAGCGCCACGACAGGGGGCGCAAACACTGAAGCTTTCTTT
13	TRBV6-6	TRBJ1-2	once	-	CASSWGEVGGYTF	TGTGCCAGCAGTTGGGGGGAGGTGGGTGGCTACACCTTC
15	TRBV9	TRBJ2-7	large	-	CASSVEGGRAREQYF	TGTGCCAGCAGCGTAGAGGGGGGCCGGGCGCGAGAGCAGTACTTC
13	TRBV30	TRBJ2-5	-	TRBD1	CASQGQSGETQYF	TGTGCCAGCCAGGGACAGTCGGGGGAGACCCAGTACTTC
14	TRBV5-1	TRBJ2-3	-	TRBD1	CASNPTGAIDTQYF	TGCGCCAGCAACCCGACAGGGGCTATAGATACGCAGTATTTT
11	TRBV5-4	TRBJ2-7	-	-	CASSWGYEQYF	TGTGCCAGCAGCTGGGGGTACGAGCAGTACTTC
16	TRBV7-9	TRBJ1-4	once	-	CASSLAGGAIGEKLFF	TGTGCCAGCAGCTTAGCCGGTGGGGCGATTGGTGAAAAACTGTTTTTT
18	TRBV29-1	TRBJ1-1	-	-	CSVELGIREGHPNTEAFF	TGCAGCGTTGAATTAGGGATCAGGGAGGGCCACCCCAACACTGAAGCTTTCTTT
16	TRBV11-3	TRBJ1-4	-	-	CASSQAAMAGLEKLFF	TGTGCCAGCAGCCAAGCCGCAATGGCAGGGTTGGAAAAACTGTTTTTT
19	TRBV4-2	TRBJ2-7	-	-	CASSQVIAGPDVRPYEQYF	TGTGCCAGCAGCCAAGTTATAGCCGGGCCGGATGTTAGACCATACGAGCAGTACTTC
15	TRBV6-1	TRBJ2-6	-	-	CASSDDISGANVLTF	TGTGCCAGCAGTGACGACATCTCTGGGGCCAACGTCCTGACTTTC
16	TRBV7-9	TRBJ2-3	-	TRBD1	CASSMSTGGFGDTQYF	TGTGCCAGCAGCATGTCGACAGGGGGCTTCGGAGATACGCAGTATTTT
13	TRBV7-2	TRBJ2-2	-	-	CASSLVLAGELFF	TGTGCCAGCAGCTTAGTTCTAGCCGGGGAGCTGTTTTTT
15	TRBV6-5	TRBJ2-1	-	-	CASSYWPLSYNEQFF	TGTGCCAGCAGTTACTGGCCACTCTCCTACAATGAGCAGTTCTTC